Following are 29 T cell receptor beta chains from one sample sequenced in a study of spatial heterogeneity in lung cancer. TCRdb processed the 5' RACE reads anew with MiXCR; each CDR3 protein has one entry. The table has around 100,000 distinct CDR3 sequences, less than 14% seen once. Time point noted: blood at routine non-recurrence follow-up after resection. The material was PBMCs, obtained at follow-up. The receptors were sampled from a female donor with early-stage non-small cell lung cancer.

As DNA, the CDR3 is TGTGCCAGCAGGAGGGACAGGGATACCTACGAGCAGTACTTC. Translated: CASRRDRDTYEQYF. The J gene is TRBJ2-7, the V gene TRBV28; 9 bases are shared with TRBD1. This CDR3 is built from 14 residues. The germline gives CDR1 MDHEN, CDR2 SYDVKM. V shed 6 bases, J shed 2 bases, and the junction held 5 bases outside the gene matches.

The V gene is TRBV28, the J gene TRBJ2-1; 9 bases agree with TRBD2. This CDR3 is built from 16 residues. The V gene's germline CDR1 is MDHEN and CDR2 SYDVKM. After removal of 5 bases from V and 0 bases from J, the junction contained 5 bases not matched to a gene. The CDR3 nucleotides read TGTGCCAGCAGTACCCGTAGCGGGAGCTCCTACAATGAGCAGTTCTTC. Its translation: CASSTRSGSSYNEQFF.

This clonotype was found many times. The chain joins TRBV29-1 to TRBJ1-3; D call uncertain. The CDR3 runs 13 residues. Trimming left V 6 bases short and J 0 bases short, with 9 bases between. From germline, CDR1 is SQVTM and CDR2 ANQGSEA. The CDR3 reads CSVTVDSGNTIYF. The CDR3 bases are TGCAGCGTCACAGTGGACTCTGGAAACACCATATATTTT.

This clonotype occurred many times. CDR3 residues: CSASNRLAAHEQFF. CDR3 in DNA: TGCAGTGCTAGTAATCGGCTAGCTGCCCATGAGCAGTTCTTC. This sequence joins TRBV20-1 and TRBJ2-1; possible D gene TRBD2, 5 bases. V was trimmed by 3 bases and J by 8 bases, leaving 17 bases between them. Germline V CDR1 and CDR2: DFQATT, SNEGSKA (reference sequence). The CDR3 runs 14 residues.

The chain's CDR3 is CSASPRRAMNTEAFF. The CDR3, as DNA: TGCAGTGCTAGTCCCCGTAGGGCAATGAACACTGAAGCTTTCTTT. V gene TRBV20-1 combines with J gene TRBJ1-1, with no clear D. The V end lost 3 bases, the J end lost 0 bases, and 14 bases lay between the germline ends. The germline V gene encodes CDR1 DFQATT and CDR2 SNEGSKA (reference sequence). The CDR3 loop spans 15 amino acids.

This clonotype was observed a few times. This chain links TRBV20-1 with TRBJ2-1; 7 nucleotides line up with TRBD2. This CDR3 is built from 14 residues. Germline loops: CDR1 DFQATT, CDR2 SNEGSKA (reference sequence). With 2 bases clipped from V and 6 bases from J, the junction kept 7 bases outside the gene matches. The CDR3: CSARIAGSGNEQFF. CDR3 bases: TGCAGTGCTAGAATAGCGGGTTCAGGCAATGAGCAGTTCTTC.

V gene TRBV24-1 combines with J gene TRBJ2-1; no reliable D call. V lost 0 bases and J 5 bases, leaving 7 bases between the germline ends. The CDR3 spans 14 residues. CDR1 KGHDR and CDR2 SFDVKD come from the germline V gene. CDR3 region: CATSDLVGNNEQFF. The DNA of the CDR3 is TGTGCCACCAGTGATTTGGTCGGCAACAATGAGCAGTTCTTC.

This clonotype was seen many times. The chain joins TRBV9 to TRBJ2-3; TRBD2 agrees at 9 bases. Germline lookup yields CDR1 SGDLS and CDR2 YYNGEE. J was trimmed by 5 bases and V by 2 bases; bases with no gene match: 3. The CDR3 length is 14 residues. Written as DNA, the CDR3 is TGTGCCAGCAGCGTTCTTAGCGGGAGAGATACGCAGTATTTT. Translating gives CASSVLSGRDTQYF.

This clonotype was found many times. This chain uses TRBV2 with TRBJ2-7; maybe TRBD2 (5 bases). V was shortened by 6 bases and J by 6 bases, with 18 bases between the two germline ends. Germline V gene data show CDR1 as SNHLY and CDR2 as FYNNEI. This CDR3 comprises 14 residues. The CDR3 loop is CASSRTWLAVEQYF. The DNA for the CDR3 is TGTGCCAGCAGCAGGACTTGGCTGGCCGTCGAGCAGTACTTC.

This clonotype was detected only a few times. The rearrangement links TRBV6-6 to TRBJ2-1; D assignment may be TRBD1 or TRBD2 (6 bases each). CDR3 size: 14 residues. The V gene lost 8 bases and the J gene lost 0 bases, with 11 bases spanning the gap. CDR1 is MNHNY and CDR2 is SVGAGI in the germline V gene (reference sequence). The CDR3 is CASGGGSSYNEQFF. The CDR3 nucleotides are TGTGCCAGCGGAGGGGGGAGCTCCTACAATGAGCAGTTCTTC.

In this sample, this clonotype turned up a few times. The chain has TRBV9 and TRBJ1-1; unclear D gene. The CDR3 runs 14 residues. V was pared by 4 bases and J by 0 bases, with 10 bases between. In germline, CDR1 is SGDLS, CDR2 YYNGEE. The CDR3 loop is CASSPNILNTEAFF. The CDR3 nucleotides read TGTGCCAGCAGCCCTAACATCCTGAACACTGAAGCTTTCTTT.

The chain is built from TRBV27 and TRBJ2-7; D ambiguous. This CDR3 has 14 residues. Germline values: CDR1 MNHEY, CDR2 SMNVEV (reference sequence). Trimming stripped 6 bases from V and 0 bases from J, with 12 bases between. CDR3 amino acids: CASSSKGTSYEQYF. In DNA form, the CDR3 reads TGTGCCAGCAGCTCCAAGGGCACCTCCTACGAGCAGTACTTC.

This clonotype has only a few counts. CDR3 loop: CASRGSASGRLQYV. Here the CDR3 DNA reads TGTGCCAGCAGGGGAAGCGCTAGCGGGAGATTGCAGTACGTC. The chain combines TRBV2 with TRBJ2-7; 10 nucleotides align to TRBD2. Losses at the gene ends were 6 bases for V and 9 bases for J; bases not matched to a gene: 11. CDR1 and CDR2 from the germline V gene are SNHLY and FYNNEI. This CDR3 is 14 amino acids long.

The genes are TRBV5-1 and TRBJ1-4; TRBD1 aligns across 8 bases. The CDR3 covers 14 residues. Trimming at V came to 4 bases and at J to 5 bases, leaving 4 bases not matched to a gene. The V gene's germline CDR1 is SGHRS and CDR2 YFSETQ. In DNA form, the CDR3 reads TGCGCCAGCAGCCCGCAGGGGGCCAATGAAAAACTGTTTTTT. It yields the protein CASSPQGANEKLFF.

This clonotype was counted ten times or more. V is TRBV3-1 and J is TRBJ2-5; D may be TRBD1 (6 bases). In germline, CDR1 is LGHDT, CDR2 YNNKEL (reference sequence). The V and J ends lost 1 base and 2 bases respectively, with 11 bases between them. The CDR3 is 15 amino acids. The CDR3 region has the DNA TGTGCCAGCAGCCAAGGATGGACAGAGCAAGAGACCCAGTACTTC. Translation: CASSQGWTEQETQYF.

The V call is TRBV10-3, the J call TRBJ2-7, with TRBD2 matching over 10 bases. Germline CDR1 reads ENHRY; CDR2 reads SYGVKD. V dropped 2 bases and J dropped 3; count of bases not matched to a gene: 1. This CDR3 region has 14 residues. CDR3: CAISERLAGYEQYF. As DNA, the CDR3 is TGTGCCATCAGTGAGAGACTAGCGGGCTACGAGCAGTACTTC.

This clonotype was found a few times. The CDR3 DNA is TGCGCCAGCAGCTCCGGGACTCGGTGGACAGATACGCAGTATTTT. This sequence encodes CASSSGTRWTDTQYF. The chain combines TRBV5-1 with TRBJ2-3; a possible D gene is TRBD2 (6 bases). Germline CDR1 and CDR2: SGHRS and YFSETQ. The CDR3 consists of 15 residues. Trimming took 3 bases from V and 3 from J, leaving 14 bases between them.

The genes are TRBV5-1 and TRBJ2-3, with TRBD2 matching 8 bases. Germline V CDR1 and CDR2: SGHRS, YFSETQ. With 4 bases clipped from V and 0 bases from J, the junction kept 4 bases outside the gene matches. This CDR3 spans 15 amino acids. The CDR3 region has the DNA TGCGCCAGCAGCATCCTAGCGGGTAGCACAGATACGCAGTATTTT. This codes for CASSILAGSTDTQYF.

This clonotype came up a few times. V and J are TRBV7-9 and TRBJ2-3; D gene unclear. The V gene lost 0 bases and the J gene lost 2 bases, with 6 bases spanning the gap. The length of the CDR3 is 14 residues. Germline CDR1 reads SEHNR; CDR2 reads FQNEAQ (reference sequence). The CDR3 sequence is CASSLALPTDTQYF. The DNA for the CDR3 is TGTGCCAGCAGCTTAGCTCTTCCCACAGATACGCAGTATTTT.

On this clonotype: In this CDR3 the conserved last residue, phenylalanine or tryptophan, is missing, so a read error is likely. V gene TRBV20-1 combines with J gene TRBJ1-1; D is possibly TRBD1 (5 bases). The CDR3 loop spans 13 amino acids. CDR1 is DFQATT and CDR2 is SNEGSKA in the germline V gene (reference sequence). V lost 6 bases and J 0 bases, leaving 11 bases between the germline ends. The CDR3 nucleotides are TGCAGTGCCTACGGGGCACTGAACACTGAAGCTTTCTTA. Protein: CSAYGALNTEAFL.

This clonotype was counted at least ten times. V usage is TRBV18 and J usage is TRBJ2-7; TRBD1 or TRBD2 may be the D gene (5 bases each). CDR3 length equals 13 residues. Germline CDR1 is KGHSH and CDR2 is LQKENI. The germline V and J ends were trimmed by 3 bases and 0 bases, with 6 bases remaining between them. CDR3 DNA: TGTGCCAGCTCACCGGGGACCTCCTACGAGCAGTACTTC. Residues: CASSPGTSYEQYF.

The chain couples TRBV6-5 to TRBJ2-3; 7 bases fit TRBD2. The germline V gene has CDR1 MNHEY and CDR2 SVGAGI. The CDR3 totals 15 residues. J gave up 3 bases and V 4 bases, and 7 bases lay outside the gene matches. The DNA of the CDR3 is TGTGCCAGCAGTTTATCCGGGACTAAGACAGATACGCAGTATTTT. Translation gives CASSLSGTKTDTQYF.

This clonotype was counted between two and nine times. The V and J genes are TRBV29-1 and TRBJ2-1; 10 bases align to TRBD2. Per the germline V gene, CDR1 is SQVTM and CDR2 is ANQGSEA. After removal of 1 base from V and 13 bases from J, the junction contained 10 bases not matched to a gene. This CDR3 contains 14 residues. The CDR3 region is CSVEGLAGAPLQFF. The CDR3 coding sequence is TGCAGCGTTGAAGGTCTAGCGGGAGCACCCTTACAGTTCTTC.

CDR3 residues: CASSLEQGHEQFF. The CDR3 DNA follows: TGTGCCAGCAGCTTAGAACAGGGGCATGAGCAGTTCTTC. The chain is built from TRBV11-3 and TRBJ2-1, with 7 bases fitting TRBD1. This CDR3 comprises 13 residues. The germline gives CDR1 SGHNT, CDR2 YENEEA. V lost 0 bases and J lost 8; bases outside the gene matches: 1.

The genes are TRBV5-1 and TRBJ1-5; 7 positions match TRBD1. The CDR3 sequence is 15 residues long. V dropped 1 base and J dropped 3; count of bases not matched to a gene: 4. Germline values: CDR1 SGHRS, CDR2 YFSETQ. In nucleotides, the CDR3 is TGCGCCAGCAGCTTGACCGGACAGGTCAATCAGCCCCAGCATTTT. Translation: CASSLTGQVNQPQHF.

This clonotype was recorded many times. The J gene is TRBJ1-1, the V gene TRBV7-9; D unclear. Trimming took 4 bases from V and 8 from J, leaving 11 bases between them. CDR1 is SEHNR, CDR2 FQNEAQ, per germline (reference sequence). The CDR3 extends over 12 amino acids. CDR3 coding DNA: TGTGCCAGCAGCTCACAAGCGCGAGAAGCTTTCTTT. Residues: CASSSQAREAFF.

A few counts support this clonotype. This sequence joins TRBV6-5 and TRBJ2-7, with 8 positions matching TRBD2. The junction had 3 bases not matched to a gene; V was cut back by 6 bases and J by 2 bases. The germline V gene has CDR1 MNHEY and CDR2 SVGAGI. CDR3 length: 13 amino acids. CDR3 sequence: CASRERGPYEQYF. DNA of the CDR3: TGTGCCAGCAGGGAGCGGGGGCCCTACGAGCAGTACTTC.

In DNA form, the CDR3 reads TGTGCCAGCAGTTTAAATGTGGGGCCTAGGGGCTACGAGCAGTACTTC. This translates into CASSLNVGPRGYEQYF. V gene TRBV28 combines with J gene TRBJ2-7; a possible D gene is TRBD1 (5 bases). V was trimmed by 2 bases and J by 3 bases, leaving 17 bases between them. Germline values: CDR1 MDHEN, CDR2 SYDVKM. The CDR3 spans 16 residues.

The rearrangement links TRBV5-1 to TRBJ2-1; 11 nucleotides match TRBD2. This CDR3 is 14 amino acids long. Germline CDR1 and CDR2: SGHRS and YFSETQ. V lost 4 bases and J lost 6; bases outside the gene matches: 3. CDR3 in DNA: TGCGCCAGCAGCGTCACTAGCGGGAGCAATGAGCAGTTCTTC. Protein product: CASSVTSGSNEQFF.